A single sample is the source of the 26 T cell receptor beta chains below, sequenced in a study of regulatory T cells in long-lasting Graves disease (dated by TCRdb to the early 2020s). Libraries were built with multiplex PCR. Reads for this sample came from an Illumina HiSeq 4000. iRepertoire HTBI primers and Arm-PCR amplification of CDR3 regions were used to construct TCR beta libraries. In-frame beta chains were kept once TCRdb had trimmed the public reads at Q25 with fastp and called clones with MiXCR. Every distinct CDR3 protein forms one entry, paired with its most common genes and DNA. The sample table lists around 500,000 distinct CDR3 sequences, around 12% of them with a count of one. Jointly, the top ten make up roughly 9.3% of the sample. This sample's time point label indicates: newly diagnosed GD, antithyroid drugs for less than 3 months. For both TCR sequencing and RNA sequencing, RNA was extracted from PBMCs using TRIzol.

The data also belong to a second study, concerning T cells in Graves' hyperthyroidism and ophthalmopathy.

Sequencing was performed on peripheral blood mononuclear cells (PBMCs), taken at new diagnosis, from a patient treated with antithyroid drugs. The receptors derive from a woman in her twenties or thirties with Graves disease. Donor details come from another sample of the same person, matched by shared clones.

This clonotype was recorded many times. V usage is TRBV2 and J usage is TRBJ2-3; D is unclear. Trimming stripped 6 bases from V and 3 bases from J, with 7 bases between. Germline V lookup: CDR1 SNHLY, CDR2 FYNNEI. The CDR3 covers 12 residues. The CDR3 protein is CASRRQTDTQYF. The DNA of the CDR3 is TGTGCCAGCAGGAGACAAACAGATACGCAGTATTTT.

This clonotype was counted at least ten times. A much larger clone sits a single nucleotide away, making a read error possible. The V gene is TRBV5-5, the J gene TRBJ2-7; 8 bases map to TRBD1. Trimming cost V 4 bases and J 1 base; bases outside gene matches: 4. The CDR3 is 14 residues long. From germline, CDR1 is SGHKS and CDR2 YYEKEE (reference sequence). CDR3 nucleotide sequence: TGTGCCAGCAGCGCCGGGACAGGATCCTACGAGCAGTACTTC. Translated, it gives CASSAGTGSYEQYF.

This clonotype came up many times. The rearrangement links TRBV20-1 to TRBJ2-7, with 7 positions matching TRBD2. The germline CDR1 and CDR2 sequences are DFQATT and SNEGSKA (reference sequence). With V trimmed by 6 bases and J by 4 bases, 9 bases remained unmatched. The CDR3 has 13 amino acids. CDR3 in DNA: TGCAGTGCCCCGAGCGGGACCTTTTACGAGCAGTACTTC. Protein sequence: CSAPSGTFYEQYF.

This clonotype was counted many times. The chain combines TRBV11-2 with TRBJ1-4, with D tentatively TRBD1 (6 bases). This CDR3 has 11 amino acids. V shed 4 bases and J shed 14 bases, with 11 bases lying between them. Germline CDR1 SGHAT, CDR2 FQNNGV. The CDR3 protein is CASSSQGRLFF. The CDR3 nucleotides are TGTGCCAGCAGCTCCCAGGGGAGGCTGTTTTTT.

This clonotype has a handful of counts. The rearrangement links TRBV3-1 to TRBJ1-2; 7 positions match TRBD1. Germline V lookup: CDR1 LGHDT, CDR2 YNNKEL (reference sequence). The length of the CDR3 is 13 residues. V trimming: 2 bases; J trimming: 5 bases; junction bases outside the gene matches: 2. CDR3 in amino acids: CASSQLTGYGYTF. The DNA of the CDR3 is TGTGCCAGCAGCCAATTGACAGGGTATGGCTACACCTTC. Full variable domain (missing parts from reference TRBV3-1 and TRBJ1-2): DTAVSQTPKYLVTQMGNDKSIKCEQNLGHDTMYWYKQDSKKFLKIMFSYNNKELIINETVPNRFSPKSPDKAHLNLHINSLELGDSAVYFCASSQLTGYGYTFGSGTRLTVV.

The J gene is TRBJ2-1, the V gene TRBV10-2, with 9 bases fitting TRBD1. Germline CDR1 is WSHSY and CDR2 is SAAADI. With V trimmed by 7 bases and J by 8 bases, 12 bases remained unmatched. The CDR3 extends over 15 amino acids. Here the CDR3 DNA reads TGCGCCAGCAAACAACAGGGGGCGGGGGTATATGAGCAGTTCTTC. Its protein product is CASKQQGAGVYEQFF.

This clonotype was found many times. J is TRBJ1-1 and V is TRBV2; D is unclear. The CDR3 loop spans 11 amino acids. Trimming removed 7 bases from V and 1 base from J, with 4 bases in between. Germline V gene data show CDR1 as SNHLY and CDR2 as FYNNEI. For the CDR3, the DNA is TGTGCCAGCAAGGAGAACACTGAAGCTTTCTTT. Translating gives CASKENTEAFF.

Many counts were recorded for this clonotype. The rearrangement uses TRBV13 and TRBJ2-5, with D possibly being TRBD2 (5 bases). Trimming cost V 4 bases and J 1 base, with 10 bases left between them. The germline V gene encodes CDR1 PRHDT and CDR2 FYEKMQ (reference sequence). The CDR3 is 14 amino acids. CDR3 protein: CASSSSRVQETQYF. In DNA form, the CDR3 reads TGTGCCAGCAGCTCCTCGAGGGTCCAAGAGACCCAGTACTTC.

This clonotype was seen ten or more times. The V gene is TRBV28, the J gene TRBJ2-7, with 8 bases matching TRBD1. The length of the CDR3 is 13 residues. J was trimmed by 1 base and V by 6 bases; bases with no gene match: 2. The V gene's germline CDR1 is MDHEN and CDR2 SYDVKM. DNA of the CDR3: TGTGCCAGCAGAAGGACAGGGTCCTACGAGCAGTACTTC. Translated: CASRRTGSYEQYF. Drawing the rest from reference TRBV28 and TRBJ2-7, the complete variable domain is DVKVTQSSRYLVKRTGEKVFLECVQDMDHENMFWYRQDPGLGLRLIYFSYDVKMKEKGDIPEGYSVSREKKERFSLILESASTNQTSMYLCASRRTGSYEQYFGPGTRLTVT.

In regard to this clonotype: It is likely a read error: a sequence one base away is far more abundant. The chain uses TRBV2 and TRBJ1-1; the D gene is possibly TRBD1 (5 bases). In germline, CDR1 is SNHLY, CDR2 FYNNEI. The length of the CDR3 is 17 residues. V dropped 3 bases and J dropped 5 bases, with 22 bases sitting between them. CDR3 bases: TGTGCCAGCAGTGAGTCGTTGACCCAGGACACCCGGACTGAAGCTTTCTTT. It yields the protein CASSESLTQDTRTEAFF.

This clonotype showed up many times. The gene calls are TRBV6-2 or TRBV6-3 and TRBJ2-1, with D possibly TRBD2 on 6 matching bases. The germline V and J ends were trimmed by 2 bases and 10 bases, with 15 bases remaining between them. The germline V gene encodes CDR1 MNHEY and CDR2 SVGEGT. CDR3 length equals 14 residues. The CDR3 spells CASSYRDLTGEQFF. DNA of the CDR3: TGTGCCAGCAGTTACCGGGACTTGACTGGGGAGCAGTTCTTC.

This chain links TRBV29-1 with TRBJ1-1; D unresolved. The ends were cut back, 3 bases at V and 1 base at J, with 12 bases in the middle. CDR1 is SQVTM, CDR2 ANQGSEA, per germline. The CDR3 length is 14 residues. For the CDR3, the DNA is TGCAGCGTTGACGAGGCGGCAGGGAACACTGAAGCTTTCTTT. Translated: CSVDEAAGNTEAFF.

In this sample, this clonotype turned up many times. This rearrangement joins TRBV6-5 to TRBJ1-1; weak D call: TRBD1 (5 bases). The CDR3 contains 14 residues. V was trimmed by 4 bases and J by 4 bases, leaving 13 bases between them. Germline lookup yields CDR1 MNHEY and CDR2 SVGAGI. The CDR3 DNA reads TGTGCCAGCAGTTCCCAGGGTGCTAGCACTGAAGCTTTCTTT. Its translation is CASSSQGASTEAFF.

There are many counts of this clonotype. CDR3 in amino acids: CASSPYVQETQYF. In nucleotides, the CDR3 is TGTGCCAGCAGTCCATACGTCCAAGAGACCCAGTACTTC. The chain recombines TRBV2 with TRBJ2-5; no clear D. The CDR3 consists of 13 residues. V lost 5 bases and J lost 1, with 8 bases in between. Germline CDR1 is SNHLY and CDR2 is FYNNEI.

This clonotype was picked up many times. J is TRBJ2-3 and V is TRBV28, with 7 nucleotides matching TRBD1. This CDR3 region has 17 residues. Germline V gives CDR1 MDHEN, CDR2 SYDVKM. The V and J ends lost 6 bases and 2 bases, in that order; junction bases with no gene match: 14. Written as DNA, the CDR3 is TGTGCCAGCAGCCCTATCACCGGGACAGCAGACACAGATACGCAGTATTTT. Protein sequence: CASSPITGTADTDTQYF.

At least ten counts were recorded for this clonotype. The V gene is TRBV20-1, the J gene TRBJ2-3, with 9 bases aligning to TRBD2. The CDR3 contains 15 residues. V shed 2 bases and J 2 bases; nucleotides not matched to a gene: 5. Germline assignment: CDR1 DFQATT and CDR2 SNEGSKA (reference sequence). CDR3 protein: CSARFRGRVTDTQYF. CDR3 coding DNA: TGCAGTGCTAGATTCCGCGGGAGGGTCACAGATACGCAGTATTTT.

This clonotype appeared many times. The chain carries TRBV12-3 or TRBV12-4 and TRBJ1-5, with a tentative D call TRBD1 (5 bases). Trimming stripped 0 bases from V and 0 bases from J, with 9 bases between. The length of the CDR3 is 16 residues. Here the CDR3 reads CASSLARQPSNQPQHF. The CDR3 DNA sequence: TGTGCCAGCAGTTTAGCGCGACAGCCTAGCAATCAGCCCCAGCATTTT.

In this sample, this clonotype turned up many times. The V call is TRBV27, the J call TRBJ1-4; D is perhaps TRBD1 (5 bases). This CDR3 has 16 amino acids. Trimming stripped 5 bases from V and 8 bases from J, with 21 bases between. Per the germline V gene, CDR1 is MNHEY and CDR2 is SMNVEV (reference sequence). For the CDR3, the DNA is TGTGCCAGCAGTCGGGATCCGGCGAGGGGTGGCGAAAAACTGTTTTTT. This codes for CASSRDPARGGEKLFF.

This clonotype was observed at least ten times. The chain carries TRBV15 and TRBJ2-5; 8 bases fit TRBD2. The CDR3 totals 20 residues. J gave up 0 bases and V 5 bases, and 20 bases lay outside the gene matches. Germline V gene sequence: CDR1 LNHNV, CDR2 YYDKDF (reference sequence). The CDR3 spells CATSGAGATETITHQETQYF. The CDR3, as DNA: TGTGCCACCAGCGGAGCGGGGGCTACTGAAACCATAACCCACCAAGAGACCCAGTACTTC.

This clonotype has at least ten counts. V usage is TRBV28 and J usage is TRBJ2-7, with D hard to call. V was clipped by 6 bases and J by 4 bases, with 13 bases between them. CDR3 length equals 13 residues. Germline V gene sequence: CDR1 MDHEN, CDR2 SYDVKM. The CDR3 nucleotides are TGTGCCAGCAGCCTCTGGGGTTCGTACGAGCAGTACTTC. This translates into CASSLWGSYEQYF.

This clonotype was detected many times. V gene TRBV6-5 combines with J gene TRBJ1-2; no firm D call. In germline, CDR1 is MNHEY, CDR2 SVGAGI. This CDR3 comprises 13 residues. V lost 0 bases, J lost 5 bases, and 7 bases lay in between. CDR3 coding DNA: TGTGCCAGCAGTTACTCGGCGACATATGGCTACACCTTC. Protein product: CASSYSATYGYTF.

This clonotype has more than one count but fewer than ten. The DNA of the CDR3 is TGTGCCAGTAGTATAAGAGGAAGCGAGCAGTACTTC. This gives the protein CASSIRGSEQYF. The chain combines TRBV19 with TRBJ2-7, with no clear D. CDR1 LNHDA and CDR2 SQIVND come from the germline V gene (reference sequence). The ends were cut back, 2 bases at V and 6 bases at J, with 8 bases in the middle. The CDR3 is 12 amino acids.

This clonotype occurred many times. The chain is built from TRBV4-1 and TRBJ1-6; tentatively, D is TRBD1 (5 bases). Looked up from germline, CDR1 is MGHRA and CDR2 is YSYEKL. CDR3 length: 15 residues. V gave up 4 bases and J gave up 8 bases, with 15 bases separating them. This CDR3 is CASSLLGTGDSPLHF. CDR3 sequence (DNA): TGCGCCAGCAGCCTCCTCGGGACGGGAGATTCACCCCTCCACTTT.

The table lists this clonotype with many counts. The J gene is TRBJ2-7, the V gene TRBV11-2; D is possibly TRBD2 (6 bases). This CDR3 contains 16 residues. Per the germline V gene, CDR1 is SGHAT and CDR2 is FQNNGV. The V end lost 0 bases, the J end lost 5 bases, and 17 bases lay between the germline ends. CDR3 sequence reads: CASSLDIGGNEDEQYF. The CDR3 DNA is TGTGCCAGCAGCTTAGACATCGGGGGTAATGAGGACGAGCAGTACTTC. The full variable domain, completed using reference TRBV11-2 and TRBJ2-7, is EAGVAQSPRYKIIEKRQSVAFWCNPISGHATLYWYQQILGQGPKLLIQFQNNGVVDDSQLPKDRFSAERLKGVDSTLKIQPAKLEDSAVYLCASSLDIGGNEDEQYFGPGTRLTVT.

In this sample, this clonotype turned up many times. The chain employs TRBV11-1 and TRBJ2-3, with TRBD2 matching over 7 bases. V dropped 3 bases and J dropped 0; count of bases not matched to a gene: 6. Germline V gene sequence: CDR1 SGHAT, CDR2 FQDESV (reference sequence). This CDR3 has 16 residues. CDR3 protein: CASSFGLVWSTDTQYF. In nucleotides, the CDR3 is TGTGCCAGCAGCTTCGGACTAGTTTGGAGCACAGATACGCAGTATTTT.

The sample holds a few counts of this clonotype. The V call is TRBV7-2, the J call TRBJ1-1; weak D call: TRBD1 (6 bases). The CDR3 has 17 amino acids. Trimming stripped 4 bases from V and 2 bases from J, with 20 bases between. Germline assignment: CDR1 SGHTA and CDR2 FQGNSA. CDR3 sequence: CASSSGGGGAANTEAFF. The CDR3 DNA sequence: TGTGCCAGCAGCTCCGGGGGAGGGGGGGCAGCTAACACTGAAGCTTTCTTT.